A single count supports the clone carrying this T cell receptor (beta chain). This CDR3 is 14 amino acids long. Per the germline V gene, CDR1 is SGHNT and CDR2 is YYREEE (reference sequence). The V end lost 1 base, the J end lost 1 base, and 8 bases lay between the germline ends. This sample was included in a study of T cell responses to AZD1222 COVID-19 vaccine. TCRdb's copy holds only in-frame clones and misses some; the assay was immunoSEQ multiplex PCR. Counted here are 80,000 to 95,000 clones, just over 90% occurring once; the ten biggest clones make up approximately 5.2%. The sequencing here drew on peripheral blood, taken on day 0 of AZD1222 vaccination. This clonotype originated in an adult in good health. The V call is TRBV5-4, the J call TRBJ1-1; D is possibly TRBD1 (5 bases). The DNA for the CDR3 is TGTGCCAGCAGCTTGAGGGGCGGGAACACTGAAGCTTTCTTT. Translating gives CASSLRGGNTEAFF.